This T cell receptor (beta chain) is from a study of PD-1 blockade in classical Hodgkin lymphoma. Produced via immunoSEQ multiplex PCR; TCRdb's table is partial and in-frame only. The repertoire holds over 7,500 clones, with approximately 90% as singletons. Following autologous stem cell transplantation, relapse occurred in every patient, and exposure to brentuximab vedotin varied. The sample was peripheral blood mononuclear cells (PBMCs), taken at baseline. The clonotype was recovered from a human donor with classical Hodgkin lymphoma.

The CDR3 sequence: CASSLRRETYEQYF. CDR3 sequence (DNA): TGCGCCAGCAGCTTGCGGCGGGAGACCTACGAGCAGTACTTC. The chain carries TRBV5-1 and TRBJ2-7, with 7 bases lining up with TRBD2. The CDR3 is 14 residues long. CDR1 SGHRS and CDR2 YFSETQ come from the germline V gene. Unmatched junction bases numbered 3, after V lost 1 base and J lost 2 bases.